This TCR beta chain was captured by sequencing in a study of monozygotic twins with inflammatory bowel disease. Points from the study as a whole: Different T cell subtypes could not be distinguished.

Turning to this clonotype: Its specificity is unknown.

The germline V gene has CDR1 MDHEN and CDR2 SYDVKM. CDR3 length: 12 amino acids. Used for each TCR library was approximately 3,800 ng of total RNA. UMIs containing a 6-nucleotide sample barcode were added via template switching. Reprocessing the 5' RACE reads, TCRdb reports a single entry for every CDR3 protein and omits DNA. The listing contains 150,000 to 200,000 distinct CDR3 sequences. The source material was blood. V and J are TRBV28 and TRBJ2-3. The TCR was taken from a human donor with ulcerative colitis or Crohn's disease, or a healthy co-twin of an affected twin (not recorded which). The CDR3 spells CASSRNADTQYF.